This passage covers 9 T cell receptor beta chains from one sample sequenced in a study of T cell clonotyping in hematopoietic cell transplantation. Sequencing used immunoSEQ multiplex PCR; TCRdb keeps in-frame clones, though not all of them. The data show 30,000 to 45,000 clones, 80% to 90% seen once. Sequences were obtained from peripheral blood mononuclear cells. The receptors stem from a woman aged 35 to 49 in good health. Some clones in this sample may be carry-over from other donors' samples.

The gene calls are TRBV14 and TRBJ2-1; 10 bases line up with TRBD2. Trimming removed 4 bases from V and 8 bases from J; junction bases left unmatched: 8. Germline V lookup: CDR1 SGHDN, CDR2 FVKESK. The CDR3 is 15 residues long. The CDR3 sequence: CASSRLAGAGDEQFF. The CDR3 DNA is TGTGCCAGCAGCCGGCTAGCGGGAGCGGGGGATGAGCAGTTCTTC. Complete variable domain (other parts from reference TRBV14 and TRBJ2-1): EAGVTQFPSHSVIEKGQTVTLRCDPISGHDNLYWYRRVMGKEIKFLLHFVKESKQDESGMPNNRFLAERTGGTYSTLKVQPAELEDSGVYFCASSRLAGAGDEQFFGPGTRLTVL.

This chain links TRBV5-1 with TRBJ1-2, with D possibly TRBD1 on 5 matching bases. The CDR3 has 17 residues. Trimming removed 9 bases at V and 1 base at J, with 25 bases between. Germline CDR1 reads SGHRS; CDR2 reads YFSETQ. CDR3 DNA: TGCGCCACCACCCGGGACCTACCCAATCGCGGTAACTATGGCTACACCTTC. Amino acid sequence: CATTRDLPNRGNYGYTF.

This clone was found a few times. The chain's CDR3 is CASSLERFGYTF. CDR3 coding DNA: TGTGCCAGCAGCTTAGAAAGGTTTGGCTACACCTTC. V usage is TRBV7-2 and J usage is TRBJ1-2; D call uncertain. V was trimmed by 1 base and J by 7 bases, leaving 7 bases between them. Per germline, CDR1 SGHTA and CDR2 FQGNSA. The CDR3 sequence is 12 residues long.

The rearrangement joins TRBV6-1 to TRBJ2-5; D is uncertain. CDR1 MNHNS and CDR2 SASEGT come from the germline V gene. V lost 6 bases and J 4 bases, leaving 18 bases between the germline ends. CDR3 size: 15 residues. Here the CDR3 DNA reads TGTGCCAGCAGCCACTCCCCGGCGACTTTAGAGACCCAGTACTTC. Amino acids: CASSHSPATLETQYF.

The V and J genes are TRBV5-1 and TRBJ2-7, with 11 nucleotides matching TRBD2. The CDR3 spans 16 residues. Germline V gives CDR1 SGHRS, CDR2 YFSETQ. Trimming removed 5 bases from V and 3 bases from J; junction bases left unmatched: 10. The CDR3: CASRDPGLAADYEQYF. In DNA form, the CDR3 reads TGCGCCAGCAGGGACCCGGGACTAGCGGCAGACTACGAGCAGTACTTC.

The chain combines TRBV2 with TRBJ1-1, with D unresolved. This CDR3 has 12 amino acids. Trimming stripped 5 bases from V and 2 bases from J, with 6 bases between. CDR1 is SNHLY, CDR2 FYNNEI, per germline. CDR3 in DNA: TGTGCCAGCAGTCGGACTAACACTGAAGCTTTCTTT. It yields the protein CASSRTNTEAFF.

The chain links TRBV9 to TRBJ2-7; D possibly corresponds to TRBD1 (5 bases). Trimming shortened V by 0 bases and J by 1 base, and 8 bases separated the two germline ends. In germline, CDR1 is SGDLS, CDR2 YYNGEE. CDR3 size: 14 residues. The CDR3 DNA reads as TGTGCCAGCAGCGTAGCAGGGCCATCCTACGAGCAGTACTTC. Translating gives CASSVAGPSYEQYF.

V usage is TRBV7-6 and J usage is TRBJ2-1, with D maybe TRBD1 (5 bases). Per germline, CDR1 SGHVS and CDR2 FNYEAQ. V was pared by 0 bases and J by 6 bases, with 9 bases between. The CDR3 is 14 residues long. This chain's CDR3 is CASSLASRANEQFF. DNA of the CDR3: TGTGCCAGCAGCTTAGCATCCAGGGCCAATGAGCAGTTCTTC.

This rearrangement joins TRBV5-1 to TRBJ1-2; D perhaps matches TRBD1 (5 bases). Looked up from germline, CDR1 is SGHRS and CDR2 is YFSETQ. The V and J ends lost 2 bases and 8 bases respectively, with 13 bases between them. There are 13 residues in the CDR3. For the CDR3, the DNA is TGCGCCAGCAGCTTAGATGGGGCCCACGGCTACACCTTC. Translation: CASSLDGAHGYTF.